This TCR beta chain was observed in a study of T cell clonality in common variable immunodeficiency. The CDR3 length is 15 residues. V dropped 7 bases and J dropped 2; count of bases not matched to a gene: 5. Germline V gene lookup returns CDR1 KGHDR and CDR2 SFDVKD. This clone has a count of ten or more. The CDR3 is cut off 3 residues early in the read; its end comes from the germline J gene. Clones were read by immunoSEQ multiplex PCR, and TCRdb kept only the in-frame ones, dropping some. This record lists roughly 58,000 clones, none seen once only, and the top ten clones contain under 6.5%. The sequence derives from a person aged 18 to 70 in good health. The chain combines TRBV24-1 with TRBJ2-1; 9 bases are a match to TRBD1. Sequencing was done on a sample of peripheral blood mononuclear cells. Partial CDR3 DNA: TGTGCCACCAGACCGGGACAGGGTGCCTACAATGAG. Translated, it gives CATRPGQGAYNE. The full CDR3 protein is CATRPGQGAYNEQFF.